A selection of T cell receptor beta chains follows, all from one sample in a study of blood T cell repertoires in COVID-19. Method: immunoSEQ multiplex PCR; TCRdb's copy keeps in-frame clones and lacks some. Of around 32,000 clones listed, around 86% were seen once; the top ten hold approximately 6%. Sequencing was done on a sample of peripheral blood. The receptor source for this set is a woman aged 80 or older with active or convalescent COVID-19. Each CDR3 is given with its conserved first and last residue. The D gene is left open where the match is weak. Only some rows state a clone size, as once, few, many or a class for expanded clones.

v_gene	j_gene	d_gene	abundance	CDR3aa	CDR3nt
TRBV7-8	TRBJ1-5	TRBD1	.	CASSQGGVSAQHF	TGTGCCAGCAGCCAGGGGGGGGTTTCGGCCCAGCATTTT
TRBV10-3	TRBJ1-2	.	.	CAISESRLYGYTF	TGTGCCATCAGTGAGTCGAGGCTCTATGGCTACACCTTC
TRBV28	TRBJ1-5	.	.	CASSLANQPQHF	TGTGCCAGCAGTTTGGCCAATCAGCCCCAGCATTTT
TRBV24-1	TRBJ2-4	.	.	CATSDGGDWRNIQYF	TGTGCCACCAGTGACGGTGGAGATTGGAGAAACATTCAGTACTTC
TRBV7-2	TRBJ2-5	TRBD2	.	CASSQRSSGSQGTQYF	TGTGCCAGCAGCCAGCGTAGTAGCGGGAGTCAAGGGACCCAGTACTTC
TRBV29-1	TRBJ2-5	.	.	CSVASSSETQYF	TGCAGCGTTGCTAGTAGCTCCGAGACCCAGTACTTC
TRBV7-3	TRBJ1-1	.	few	CASSLGQSHTEAFF	TGTGCCAGCAGCTTGGGGCAGAGTCACACTGAAGCTTTCTTT
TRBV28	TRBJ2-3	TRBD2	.	CASSFVAGTDTQYF	TGTGCCAGCAGTTTTGTAGCGGGGACAGATACGCAGTATTTT
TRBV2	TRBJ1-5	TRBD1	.	CASRPGTVYSGNQPQHF	TGTGCCAGCAGACCTGGGACAGTTTATAGTGGCAATCAGCCCCAGCATTTT
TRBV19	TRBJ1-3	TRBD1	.	CASRLQGSSGNTIYF	TGTGCCAGTAGGCTACAGGGGAGCTCTGGAAACACCATATATTTT
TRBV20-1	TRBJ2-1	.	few	CSASLAPSNEQFF	TGCAGTGCTAGTCTAGCGCCCTCCAATGAGCAGTTCTTC
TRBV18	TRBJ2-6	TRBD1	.	CASSGQPRDRGLPSGANVLTF	TGTGCCAGCTCAGGTCAGCCCCGGGACAGGGGGCTCCCCTCTGGGGCCAACGTCCTGACTTTC
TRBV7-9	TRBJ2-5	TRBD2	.	CASSLVASGAQETQYF	TGTGCCAGCAGCTTAGTAGCCAGCGGGGCTCAAGAGACCCAGTACTTC
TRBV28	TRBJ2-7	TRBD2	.	CASSFWTSGRSGEQYF	TGTGCCAGCAGTTTTTGGACTAGCGGGAGGTCGGGGGAGCAGTACTTC
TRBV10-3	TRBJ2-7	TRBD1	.	CAISRDRDGEQYF	TGTGCCATCAGCCGGGACAGGGACGGCGAGCAGTACTTC
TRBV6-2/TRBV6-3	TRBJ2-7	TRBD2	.	CASSYAGLAGSAYKNEQYF	TGTGCCAGCAGTTACGCGGGACTAGCGGGGTCAGCCTATAAAAACGAGCAGTACTTC
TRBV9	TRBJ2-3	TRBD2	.	CASSVGTSGGPADTQYF	TGTGCCAGCAGCGTAGGGACTAGCGGGGGGCCCGCAGATACGCAGTATTTT
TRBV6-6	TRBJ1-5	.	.	CASSYWADNQPQHF	TGTGCCAGCAGTTACTGGGCAGACAATCAGCCCCAGCATTTT
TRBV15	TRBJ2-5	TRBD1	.	CATSRDYLEGTGETQYF	TGTGCCACCAGCAGAGATTACTTGGAGGGGACAGGAGAGACCCAGTACTTC
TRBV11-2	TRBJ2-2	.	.	CASSPRLDFVTGELFF	TGTGCCAGCAGCCCCAGACTAGATTTCGTCACCGGGGAGCTGTTTTTT
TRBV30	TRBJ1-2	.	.	CAWSPGMAYGYTF	TGTGCCTGGAGTCCAGGGATGGCCTATGGCTACACCTTC
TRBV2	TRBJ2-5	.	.	CASIYYQKETQYF	TGTGCCAGCATCTACTACCAGAAAGAGACCCAGTACTTC
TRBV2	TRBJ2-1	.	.	CASSPLGYNEQFF	TGTGCCAGCTCTCCCCTAGGCTACAATGAGCAGTTCTTC
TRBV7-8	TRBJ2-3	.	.	CASSPSRQTTDTQYF	TGTGCCAGCAGCCCTAGTCGGCAGACCACAGATACGCAGTATTTT
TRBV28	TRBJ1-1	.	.	CASSLWGAGGGAFF	TGTGCCAGCAGTTTATGGGGAGCGGGTGGTGGAGCTTTCTTT
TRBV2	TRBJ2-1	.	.	CASTPTSNEQFF	TGTGCCAGCACCCCCACTTCTAATGAGCAGTTCTTC
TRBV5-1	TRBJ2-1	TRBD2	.	CASSPGTSGVNEQFF	TGCGCCAGCAGCCCCGGGACTAGCGGGGTCAATGAGCAGTTCTTC
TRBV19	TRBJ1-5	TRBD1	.	CASTDLGQGRSQPQHF	TGTGCCAGTACCGATCTAGGACAGGGGCGAAGTCAGCCCCAGCATTTT
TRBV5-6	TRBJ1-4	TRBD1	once	CASSLGTGDEKLFF	TGTGCCAGCAGCTTGGGGACAGGGGACGAAAAACTGTTTTTT
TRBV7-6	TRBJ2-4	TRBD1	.	CASSDPDRGDIQYF	TGTGCCAGCAGCGACCCCGACAGGGGTGACATTCAGTACTTC
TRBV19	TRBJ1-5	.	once	CASSPKADSNQPQHF	TGTGCCTCCTCCCCAAAGGCGGATAGCAATCAGCCCCAGCATTTT
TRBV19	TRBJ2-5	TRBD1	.	CASTPRRTGGRETQYF	TGTGCCAGTACCCCCCGTAGGACAGGGGGTCGGGAGACCCAGTACTTC
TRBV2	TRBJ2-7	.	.	CASSDRDLSSYEQYF	TGTGCCAGCAGCGACCGAGACTTGAGCTCCTACGAGCAGTACTTC
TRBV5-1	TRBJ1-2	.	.	CASSNGGGANYGYTF	TGCGCCAGCAGCAACGGCGGCGGAGCTAACTATGGCTACACCTTC
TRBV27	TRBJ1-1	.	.	CASSLMGQGGNTEAFF	TGTGCCAGCAGCTTGATGGGACAAGGCGGAAACACTGAAGCTTTCTTT
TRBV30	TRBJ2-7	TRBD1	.	CAWSRGQAVYEQYF	TGTGCCTGGTCCCGGGGACAGGCAGTCTACGAGCAGTACTTC
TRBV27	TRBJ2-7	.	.	CASSLLRSGEQYF	TGTGCCAGCAGTTTATTGAGGTCGGGCGAGCAGTACTTC
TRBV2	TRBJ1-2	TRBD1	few	CASSHTDRAYGYTF	TGTGCCAGCAGCCATACGGACAGGGCCTATGGCTACACCTTC
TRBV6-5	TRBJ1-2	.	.	CASSKNRDTNYGYTF	TGTGCCAGCAGTAAAAACCGGGACACTAACTATGGCTACACCTTC
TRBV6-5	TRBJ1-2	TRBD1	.	CASRKDRGNLRGYTF	TGTGCCAGCAGGAAAGACAGGGGGAATTTGAGGGGCTACACCTTC
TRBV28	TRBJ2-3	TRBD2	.	CASRAGGSTDTQYF	TGTGCCAGCAGGGCGGGGGGAAGCACAGATACGCAGTATTTT
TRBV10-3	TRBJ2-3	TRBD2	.	CAISESSGGPDTQYF	TGTGCCATCAGTGAGTCTAGCGGGGGTCCAGATACGCAGTATTTT
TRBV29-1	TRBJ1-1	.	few	CSVEDTGTEAFF	TGCAGCGTTGAAGATACCGGCACTGAAGCTTTCTTT
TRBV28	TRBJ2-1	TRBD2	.	CASSFGLGLAGGRHYNEQFF	TGTGCCAGCAGTTTCGGCCTCGGACTAGCGGGAGGCCGTCACTACAATGAGCAGTTCTTC
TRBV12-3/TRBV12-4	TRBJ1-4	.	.	CASTTGSNEKLFF	TGTGCCAGCACAACAGGGTCTAATGAAAAACTGTTTTTT
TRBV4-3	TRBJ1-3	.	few	CASSPYSVSGNTIYF	TGCGCCAGCAGCCCGTATAGTGTCTCTGGAAACACCATATATTTT
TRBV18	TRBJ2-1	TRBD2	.	CASSPRVESGSREQFF	TGTGCCAGCTCACCAAGGGTGGAAAGCGGGAGTAGAGAGCAGTTCTTC
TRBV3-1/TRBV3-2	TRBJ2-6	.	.	CASSPTWRPGSGANVLTF	TGTGCCAGCAGCCCCACTTGGCGGCCGGGCTCTGGGGCCAACGTCCTGACTTTC
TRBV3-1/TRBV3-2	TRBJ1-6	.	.	CASSQGHGAGSYNSPLHF	TGTGCCAGCAGCCAAGGCCATGGGGCAGGATCCTATAATTCACCCCTCCACTTT
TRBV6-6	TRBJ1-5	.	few	CASSYALSGPQHF	TGTGCCAGCAGTTACGCCCTGTCCGGGCCCCAGCATTTT
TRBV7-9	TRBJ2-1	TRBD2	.	CASSPASGRVDEQFF	TGTGCCAGCAGCCCCGCTAGCGGGAGGGTGGATGAGCAGTTCTTC
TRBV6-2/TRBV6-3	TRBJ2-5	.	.	CASSGTQETQYF	TGTGCCAGCAGTGGGACACAAGAGACCCAGTACTTC
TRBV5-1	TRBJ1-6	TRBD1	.	CASSWQGTGVSPLHF	TGCGCCAGCAGCTGGCAGGGGACAGGGGTTAGTCCCCTCCACTTT
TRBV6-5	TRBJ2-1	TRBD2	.	CASSYLAGLYNEQFF	TGTGCCAGCAGTTACCTAGCGGGGCTTTACAATGAGCAGTTCTTC
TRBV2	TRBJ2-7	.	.	CASSARLTTYEQYF	TGTGCCAGCAGCGCCCGACTGACTACCTACGAGCAGTACTTC
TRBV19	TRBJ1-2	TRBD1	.	CASSIPGGTTNYGYTF	TGTGCCAGTAGTATTCCAGGGGGAACCACCAACTATGGCTACACCTTC
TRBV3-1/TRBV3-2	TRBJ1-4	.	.	CASSQDRPPRGYREKLFF	TGTGCCAGCAGCCAAGATCGACCCCCTAGAGGGTATCGGGAAAAACTGTTTTTT
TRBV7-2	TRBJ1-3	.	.	CASSLLSAGRVSGNTIYF	TGTGCCAGCAGCTTATTGTCCGCGGGTCGAGTCTCTGGAAACACCATATATTTT
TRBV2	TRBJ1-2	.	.	CASIQVRNYGYTF	TGTGCCAGCATTCAAGTGCGGAACTATGGCTACACCTTC